One sample yielded the 25 T cell receptor beta chains listed below, sequenced in a study of monozygotic twins with inflammatory bowel disease (dated by TCRdb to the late 2010s). The method was 5' RACE. These reads were obtained on an Illumina HiSeq 2500. TCRdb reprocessed the reads and lists each CDR3 protein sequence as a single entry, with no DNA. This sample's clone table shows more than 120,000 distinct CDR3 sequences. Clones ranked in the top ten supply 2.4% of the sample. The specimen was blood. These receptors all come from a human donor with ulcerative colitis or Crohn's disease, or a healthy co-twin of an affected twin (not recorded which).

The rearrangement joins TRBV11-2 to TRBJ2-7; TCRdb calls TRBD1, which cannot be checked without DNA. The germline V gene has CDR1 SGHAT and CDR2 FQNNGV. This CDR3 has 18 amino acids. The CDR3 loop is CASSARDRITTLSYEQYF.

V and J are TRBV10-2 and TRBJ1-4. The CDR3 is 14 residues long. Germline CDR1 is WSHSY and CDR2 is SAAADI. The CDR3 sequence: CASSDGTVNEKPFF.

The chain recombines TRBV7-2 with TRBJ2-3. The CDR3 covers 12 residues. Per germline, CDR1 SGHTA and CDR2 FQGNSA. CDR3 sequence: CASSLALDTQYF.

This chain links TRBV6-2 or TRBV6-3 with TRBJ2-6; no DNA is available, so the TRBD1 call from TCRdb remains unchecked. Germline CDR1 reads MNHEY; CDR2 reads SVGEGT. This CDR3 comprises 21 residues. The CDR3 sequence: CASSYRGQGILIDSGANVLTF.

This chain links TRBV2 with TRBJ2-3; the TCRdb call, TRBD1, lacks DNA for checking. This CDR3 is built from 14 residues. CDR1 and CDR2 (germline): SNHLY, FYNNEI. The CDR3 here is CASTGQLNTDTQYF.

The chain recombines TRBV7-9 with TRBJ2-4. CDR1 is SEHNR, CDR2 FQNEAQ, per germline (reference sequence). The CDR3 sequence is 16 residues long. The CDR3 spells CASSLVGQLAKNIQYF.

This chain connects TRBV7-6 to TRBJ2-7; the TCRdb D gene call, TRBD1, has no DNA to confirm it. Per the germline V gene, CDR1 is SGHVS and CDR2 is FNYEAQ. CDR3 length: 13 amino acids. The CDR3 sequence is CASSLDISYEQYF.

V usage is TRBV7-2 and J usage is TRBJ2-3; the TCRdb call, TRBD2, lacks DNA for checking. The germline V gene has CDR1 SGHTA and CDR2 FQGNSA. The length of the CDR3 is 17 residues. CDR3 region: CASSFEGAGLSTDTQYF.

This chain links TRBV7-3 with TRBJ1-1; the TCRdb call, TRBD1, lacks DNA for checking. The CDR3 has 13 amino acids. The germline V gene encodes CDR1 SGHTA and CDR2 FQGTGA. CDR3 loop: CASSFQGDTEAFF.

The chain couples TRBV7-9 to TRBJ1-4; as DNA is missing, the TRBD1 call by TCRdb cannot be tested. The CDR3 covers 12 residues. Germline CDR1 is SEHNR and CDR2 is FQNEAQ (reference sequence). The CDR3 loop is CASRSPSEKLFF.

This chain uses TRBV21-1 with TRBJ2-7; TCRdb's assignment of TRBD1 cannot be checked, as there is no DNA. TRBV21-1 is described as a pseudogene. The CDR3 loop spans 16 amino acids. Here the CDR3 reads CASSPGQGNSSYEQYF.

The rearrangement uses TRBV28 and TRBJ2-4; TCRdb lists TRBD2, though no DNA is available to test this call. CDR3 length equals 16 residues. Germline lookup yields CDR1 MDHEN and CDR2 SYDVKM. The CDR3 loop is CASSRAGPIAKNIQYF.

V is TRBV12-3 or TRBV12-4 and J is TRBJ2-1; no DNA is available, so the TRBD1 call from TCRdb remains unchecked. This CDR3 region has 14 residues. The CDR3 loop reads CASSLGGQFNEQFF.

The chain combines TRBV4-3 with TRBJ1-4; lacking DNA, the TRBD1 call made by TCRdb goes unchecked. This CDR3 is 15 amino acids long. Germline loops: CDR1 LGHNA, CDR2 YSLEER. The CDR3 loop reads CASSQRLGQNEKLFF.

The CDR3: CATSRDRGAGYNEQFF. The V call is TRBV15, the J call TRBJ2-1; checking the TCRdb D call of TRBD1 is not possible without DNA. The CDR3 sequence is 16 residues long. Germline V gene lookup returns CDR1 LNHNV and CDR2 YYDKDF (reference sequence).

The V gene is TRBV7-6, the J gene TRBJ2-1; the D gene TCRdb calls, TRBD1, cannot be checked with no DNA. The CDR3 loop spans 15 amino acids. The germline CDR1 and CDR2 sequences are SGHVS and FNYEAQ. The CDR3 protein is CASSLGGLGYNEQFF. The full variable domain, completed using reference TRBV7-6 and TRBJ2-1, is GAGVSQSPRYKVTKRGQDVALRCDPISGHVSLYWYRQALGQGPEFLTYFNYEAQQDKSGLPNDRFSAERPEGSISTLTIQRTEQRDSAMYRCASSLGGLGYNEQFFGPGTRLTVL.

The genes are TRBV12-3 or TRBV12-4 and TRBJ2-7; no DNA is available, so the TRBD1 call from TCRdb remains unchecked. The CDR3 covers 16 residues. The chain's CDR3 is CASSHRGGQGTYEQYF.

The J gene is TRBJ2-7, the V gene TRBV20-1. CDR1 is DFQATT and CDR2 is SNEGSKA in the germline V gene (reference sequence). The CDR3 sequence is 14 residues long. CDR3 protein: CSARDKADSYEQYF.

V is TRBV5-1 and J is TRBJ2-1; the TRBD2 assignment by TCRdb is unverifiable without DNA. The CDR3 is 16 residues long. Per germline, CDR1 SGHRS and CDR2 YFSETQ. CDR3 in amino acids: CASSTGTSGGADEQFF.

The chain recombines TRBV7-3 with TRBJ2-1; TCRdb outputs TRBD2, but without DNA this stays unchecked. In germline, CDR1 is SGHTA, CDR2 FQGTGA. The CDR3 is 15 residues long. The CDR3 region is CASSLGLVSYNEQFF. The whole variable domain, remainder taken from reference TRBV7-3 and TRBJ2-1, is GAGVSQTPSNKVTEKGKYVELRCDPISGHTALYWYRQSLGQGPEFLIYFQGTGAADDSGLPNDRFFAVRPEGSVSTLKIQRTERGDSAVYLCASSLGLVSYNEQFFGPGTRLTVL.

The rearrangement links TRBV5-1 to TRBJ2-3; checking the TCRdb D call of TRBD2 is not possible without DNA. The CDR3 runs to 19 residues. Per germline, CDR1 SGHRS and CDR2 YFSETQ. CDR3 protein: CASSQYSGGPIFSTDTQYF.

V is TRBV6-1 and J is TRBJ2-7; TCRdb picks TRBD1, but there is no DNA to check that call. CDR3 length: 13 residues. Germline V CDR1 and CDR2: MNHNS, SASEGT. The CDR3 here is CASGRGVYYEQYF.

The gene calls are TRBV5-6 and TRBJ2-4; as DNA is missing, the TRBD1 call by TCRdb cannot be tested. Germline V CDR1 and CDR2: SGHDT, YYEEEE. This CDR3 has 14 amino acids. The CDR3: CASSWGQLGDIQYF.

The V call is TRBV20-1, the J call TRBJ1-6. The CDR3 runs 14 residues. Germline loops: CDR1 DFQATT, CDR2 SNEGSKA (reference sequence). CDR3 amino acids: CSATAFLYNSPLHF.

The chain joins TRBV20-1 to TRBJ2-3; TCRdb outputs TRBD2, but without DNA this stays unchecked. Germline CDR1 reads DFQATT; CDR2 reads SNEGSKA (reference sequence). The CDR3 covers 20 residues. CDR3 amino acids: CSARPEKLAGGPGNTDTQYF.